This TCR beta chain is from a study of shared clonotypes between healthy human individuals. Using roughly 180 ng DNA, approximately 30,000 T cell genomes, the sorted-subset replicate PCRs were run. TCRdb keeps only in-frame clones here, not all; method: immunoSEQ multiplex PCR. The sample lists a few million clones; about 94% were seen once. Germline V gene sequence: CDR1 SEHNR, CDR2 FQNEAQ (reference sequence). The CDR3 consists of 13 residues. V shed 4 bases and J shed 5 bases, with 11 bases lying between them. Selected positively for CCR7 and CD45RO-negative, naive CD8 cells excluded terminally differentiated effector memory CD45RA+ cells.

Source material: naive CD8+ T cells from PBMCs. The chain carries TRBV7-9 and TRBJ2-5; D might be TRBD2 (5 bases). This clonotype originated in a young man in good health. Some clones in this sample may be carry-over from other donors' samples. CDR3 bases: TGTGCCAGCAGCTGGACTCTTCGGGAGACCCAGTACTTC. It is translated as CASSWTLRETQYF.